This TCR beta chain was documented in a study of cytomegalovirus exposure and HLA in healthy donors. Study-level points and caveats: Among TCR beta chains of equal frequency, HLA-associated ones were more clonally expanded in a later analysis. The authors later found TCR association rates varying by HLA locus, with DRB1 most and HLA-C fewest.

The primer mix had 60 Vbeta and 13 Jbeta primers. How the authors handled the data: Unique TCR beta chains numbered around 80 million in a later analysis, with some 9.9 million shared. Method: immunoSEQ multiplex PCR; TCRdb's copy keeps in-frame clones and lacks some. From that table come the V and J calls and clone size; the DNA was used to work out D and trimming. The table shows over 100,000 clones, with approximately 80% occurring only once. In this sample, this clone turned up a few times. The antigen remains undetermined. CDR3 size: 19 residues. V was clipped by 6 bases and J by 4 bases; unmatched bases: 15.

Sequencing used PBMCs. The chain combines TRBV23-1 with TRBJ2-2; TRBD1 matches 12 bases. TRBV23-1 is designated an ORF whose function remains uncertain. The receptor was derived from a male donor in good health and CMV-seropositive. The CDR3 sequence: CASRRPLGTGGVSTGELFF. The CDR3 bases are TGCGCCAGCAGGCGTCCGCTAGGGACAGGGGGCGTTAGCACCGGGGAGCTGTTTTTT.